Included here is one T cell receptor (beta chain) sequence, with context. TCRdb processed the 5' RACE reads anew with MiXCR; each CDR3 protein has one entry. The sample gives approximately 500,000 distinct CDR3 sequences, about 24% of which show up once; 2.9% is in the top ten. The sample comes from a study of identical twins. Between the trimmed V and J ends, which lost 4 bases and 7 bases, there was a span of 7 bases. This CDR3 has 11 amino acids. Germline V lookup: CDR1 MNHEY, CDR2 SVGAGI. The same data also contributed to another study, on T cells expressing NK-cell markers. Turning to that study: The study sequenced eight donors, seven HCMV-seropositive and one seronegative.

The TCR sequence derives from a woman aged 18 to 35 in good health. The sequenced material came from CD4+ T cells sorted from blood. The chain employs TRBV6-5 and TRBJ1-1; unclear D gene. In DNA, the CDR3 is TGTGCCAGCAGTTCCTTCTTTGAAGCTTTCTTT. It translates to CASSSFFEAFF.